The source of this T cell receptor (beta chain) is a study of early T cells in non-severe SARS-CoV-2 infection (dated by TCRdb to the early 2020s). Regarding the study in general: Because TCR sequencing relied on bulk RNA taken from unsorted whole blood, pairing of alpha and beta chains was not possible.

This clonotype was seen repeatedly, ten times or more. Which antigen it targets is not known. Base qualities are not recorded, but no much larger clone differs from it by a single base. The method behind the library was 5' RACE. The sample was run on a NextSeq 500. In the TCR library protocol, unique molecular identifiers were attached to individual cDNA molecules to correct for PCR bias and sequencing error. Both TCR alpha and beta chains were sequenced, and tight co-correlation was observed between alpha and beta sequence abundances in each sample. In the paper's pipeline: Decombinator V4 was used to annotate TCR sequences for V gene, J gene and CDR3. TCRs were defined as expanded if a significant change between any two time points was detected under a Poisson model with p below 0.0001. TCR abundances were normalised to the total number of TCRs sequenced in each sample and reported as counts per million. MAIT TCRs were defined by TRAV1-2 paired with TRAJ12, TRAJ20 or TRAJ33, and iNKT TCRs by TRAV10 paired with TRAJ18. A search of VDJdb, accessed on 1 November 2021, was run for TCRs annotated to CMV, EBV and SARS-CoV-2, with TCRs annotated for multiple antigens excluded. The raw public data were reprocessed by TCRdb itself: fastp quality trimming at Q25, MiXCR clonotype calling, in-frame beta chains only. Merged by CDR3 protein, the rows form single entries marked with the most common genes and DNA. These V and J calls are TCRdb output, not the study's own analysis. This sample is represented by approximately 67,000 distinct CDR3 sequences; approximately 9% of them were singletons. The ten largest account for 2.5% to 3.5% of the sample.

The trim is 6 bases for V and 2 bases for J, with a gap of 14 bases between the germline ends. The CDR3 starts with the cysteine, ends with the phenylalanine, and has 14 residues. Only the CDR3 DNA is retained, 42 bases long and in frame from the first base. The germline V gene (reference sequence) supplies CDR1 DFQATT and CDR2 SNEGSKA. Set within a cohort of healthcare workers in London, UK, this nested case-control study involved weekly PCR testing of nasopharyngeal swabs along with blood sampling. Healthcare workers were recruited during the week of the UK lockdown, between 23 and 31 March 2020, and followed weekly for up to roughly 15 weeks. Broad study findings and their caveats: VDJdb matching was skewed toward anti-spike CD8 responses and likely underestimated virus-specific expansions, missing private and CD4 specificities.

The TCR sequence derives from an adult who was a healthcare worker with PCR-confirmed SARS-CoV-2 infection or an uninfected control (not recorded which). This sequence uses TRBV20-1 and TRBJ2-1; a tentative D call is TRBD2 (5 bases match). The sequencing input was whole blood. CDR3 reads: CSAGRTLAYNEQFF. The sequenced DNA: TGCAGTGCGGGTAGGACTCTCGCCTACAATGAGCAGTTCTTC.